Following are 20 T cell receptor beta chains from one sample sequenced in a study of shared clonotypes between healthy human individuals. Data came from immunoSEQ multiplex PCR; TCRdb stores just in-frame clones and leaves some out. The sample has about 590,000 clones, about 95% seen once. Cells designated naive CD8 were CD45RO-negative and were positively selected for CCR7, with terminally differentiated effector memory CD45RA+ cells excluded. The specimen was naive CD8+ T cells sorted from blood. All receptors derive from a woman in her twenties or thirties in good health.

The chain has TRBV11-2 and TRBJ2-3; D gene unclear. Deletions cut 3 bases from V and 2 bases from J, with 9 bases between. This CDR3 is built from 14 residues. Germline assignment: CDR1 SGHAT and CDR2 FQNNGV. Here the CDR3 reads CASSFLTITDTQYF. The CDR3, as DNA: TGTGCCAGCAGCTTCCTGACGATCACAGATACGCAGTATTTT.

The CDR3 DNA is TGTGCCAGCAGTTTCTCTCTAGGGGTTCAGAATGAGCAGTTCTTC. It translates to CASSFSLGVQNEQFF. This sequence joins TRBV27 and TRBJ2-1; D may be TRBD1 (5 bases). V gave up 3 bases and J gave up 7 bases, with 16 bases separating them. The CDR3 has 15 residues. The germline CDR1 and CDR2 sequences are MNHEY and SMNVEV (reference sequence).

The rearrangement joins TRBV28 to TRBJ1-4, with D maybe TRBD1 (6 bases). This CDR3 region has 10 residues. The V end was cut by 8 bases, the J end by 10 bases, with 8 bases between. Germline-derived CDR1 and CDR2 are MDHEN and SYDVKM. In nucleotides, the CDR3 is TGTGCCAGCGGAGGGGGAAAACTGTTTTTT. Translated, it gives CASGGGKLFF.

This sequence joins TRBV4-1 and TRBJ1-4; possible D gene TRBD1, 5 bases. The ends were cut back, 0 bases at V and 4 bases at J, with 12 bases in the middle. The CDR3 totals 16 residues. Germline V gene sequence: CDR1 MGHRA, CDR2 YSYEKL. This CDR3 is CASSQEFGRVNEKLFF. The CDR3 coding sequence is TGCGCCAGCAGCCAAGAATTCGGCAGGGTTAATGAAAAACTGTTTTTT.

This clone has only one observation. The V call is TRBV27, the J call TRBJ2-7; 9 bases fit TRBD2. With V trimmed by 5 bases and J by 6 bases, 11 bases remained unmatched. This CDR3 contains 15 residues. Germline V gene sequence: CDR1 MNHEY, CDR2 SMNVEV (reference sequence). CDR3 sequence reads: CASSPSAGGYLEQYF. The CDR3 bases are TGTGCCAGCAGTCCCTCAGCGGGGGGCTATCTCGAGCAGTACTTC.

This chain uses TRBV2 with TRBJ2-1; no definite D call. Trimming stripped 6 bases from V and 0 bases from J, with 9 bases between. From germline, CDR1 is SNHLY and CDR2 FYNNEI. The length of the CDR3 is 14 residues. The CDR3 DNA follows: TGTGCCAGCAGCCCCCTAGGCTCCTACAATGAGCAGTTCTTC. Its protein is CASSPLGSYNEQFF.

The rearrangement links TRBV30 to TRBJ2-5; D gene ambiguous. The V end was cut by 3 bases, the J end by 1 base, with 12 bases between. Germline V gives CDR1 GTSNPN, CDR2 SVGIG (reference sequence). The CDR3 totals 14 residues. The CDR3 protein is CAWSWSPFQETQYF. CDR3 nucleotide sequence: TGTGCCTGGAGCTGGTCGCCGTTCCAAGAGACCCAGTACTTC.

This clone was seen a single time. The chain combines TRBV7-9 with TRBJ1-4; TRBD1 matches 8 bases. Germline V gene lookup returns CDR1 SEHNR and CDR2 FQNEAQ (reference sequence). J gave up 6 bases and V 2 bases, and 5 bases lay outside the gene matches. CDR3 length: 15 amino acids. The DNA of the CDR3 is TGTGCCAGCAGCTTAAGCAGGGGGCAGGATGAAAAACTGTTTTTT. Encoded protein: CASSLSRGQDEKLFF.

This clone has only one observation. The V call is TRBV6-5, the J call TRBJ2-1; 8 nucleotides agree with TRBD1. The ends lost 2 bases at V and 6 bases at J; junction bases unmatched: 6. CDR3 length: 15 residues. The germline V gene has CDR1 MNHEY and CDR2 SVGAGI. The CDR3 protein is CASSYVQGAINEQFF. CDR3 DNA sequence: TGTGCCAGCAGTTACGTGCAGGGGGCTATCAATGAGCAGTTCTTC.

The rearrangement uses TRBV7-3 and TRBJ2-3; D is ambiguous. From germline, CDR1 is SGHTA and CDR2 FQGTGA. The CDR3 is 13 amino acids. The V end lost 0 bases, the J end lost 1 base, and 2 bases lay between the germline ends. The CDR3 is CASSLTGTDTQYF. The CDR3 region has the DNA TGTGCCAGCAGCTTAACCGGCACAGATACGCAGTATTTT.

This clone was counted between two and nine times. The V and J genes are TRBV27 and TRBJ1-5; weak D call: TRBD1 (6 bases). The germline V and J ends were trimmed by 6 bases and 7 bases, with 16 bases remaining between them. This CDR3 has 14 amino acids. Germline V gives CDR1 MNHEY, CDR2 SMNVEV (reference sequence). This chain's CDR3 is CASSGGRVGQPQHF. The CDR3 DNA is TGTGCCAGCAGCGGGGGCAGGGTCGGCCAGCCCCAGCATTTT.

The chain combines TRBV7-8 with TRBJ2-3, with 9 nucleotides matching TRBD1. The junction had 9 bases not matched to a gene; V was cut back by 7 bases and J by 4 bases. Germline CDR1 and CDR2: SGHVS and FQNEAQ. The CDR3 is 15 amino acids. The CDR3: CASMRGTGSPDTQYF. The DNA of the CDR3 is TGTGCCAGCATGAGGGGGACAGGGTCGCCAGATACGCAGTATTTT.

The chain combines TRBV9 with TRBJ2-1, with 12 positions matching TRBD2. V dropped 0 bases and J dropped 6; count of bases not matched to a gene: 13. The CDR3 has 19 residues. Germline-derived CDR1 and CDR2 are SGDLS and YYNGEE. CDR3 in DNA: TGTGCCAGCAGCGTAGCTAGGACCCTGTCTAGCGGGGGGGGCAATGAGCAGTTCTTC. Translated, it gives CASSVARTLSSGGGNEQFF.

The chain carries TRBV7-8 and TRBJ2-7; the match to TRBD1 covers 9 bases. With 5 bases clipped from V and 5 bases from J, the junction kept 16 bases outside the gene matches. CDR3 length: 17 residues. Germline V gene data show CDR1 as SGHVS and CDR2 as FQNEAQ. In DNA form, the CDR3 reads TGTGCCAGCAGCACAGCACTACCGGGACAGGGTTCCCACGAGCAGTACTTC. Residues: CASSTALPGQGSHEQYF.

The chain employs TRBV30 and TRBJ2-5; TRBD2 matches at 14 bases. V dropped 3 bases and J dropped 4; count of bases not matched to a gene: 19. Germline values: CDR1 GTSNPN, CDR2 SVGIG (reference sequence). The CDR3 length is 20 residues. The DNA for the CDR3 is TGTGCCTGGAGGATGAAGGGACTAGCGGGAGTGGGGGTGTTACGAGAGACCCAGTACTTC. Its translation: CAWRMKGLAGVGVLRETQYF.

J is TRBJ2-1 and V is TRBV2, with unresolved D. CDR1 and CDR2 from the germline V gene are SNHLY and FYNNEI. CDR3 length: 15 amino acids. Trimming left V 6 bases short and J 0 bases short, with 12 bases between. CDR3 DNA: TGTGCCAGCAGCGCAGACTCGAGCTCCTACAATGAGCAGTTCTTC. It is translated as CASSADSSSYNEQFF.

The CDR3 spells CASSPPEEGTDTQYF. Here the CDR3 DNA reads TGTGCCAGCAGCCCCCCCGAGGAGGGCACAGATACGCAGTATTTT. The chain recombines TRBV5-4 with TRBJ2-3; D is possibly TRBD2 (5 bases). Germline CDR1 and CDR2: SGHNT and YYREEE (reference sequence). V lost 4 bases and J lost 1, with 13 bases in between. The CDR3 is made up of 15 amino acids.

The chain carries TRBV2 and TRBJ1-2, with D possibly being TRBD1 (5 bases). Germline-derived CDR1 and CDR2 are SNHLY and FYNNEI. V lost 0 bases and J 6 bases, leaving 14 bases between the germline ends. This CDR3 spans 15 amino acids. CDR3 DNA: TGTGCCAGCAGTGAAGCGCGGCGGGGGAGACATGGCTACACCTTC. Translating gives CASSEARRGRHGYTF.

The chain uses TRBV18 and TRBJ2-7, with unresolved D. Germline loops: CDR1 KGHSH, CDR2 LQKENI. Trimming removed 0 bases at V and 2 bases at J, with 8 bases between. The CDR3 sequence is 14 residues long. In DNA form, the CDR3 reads TGTGCCAGCTCACCACCCCAAGGAACCTACGAGCAGTACTTC. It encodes CASSPPQGTYEQYF.

The CDR3 loop reads CAWRGGTANTGELFF. The CDR3 bases are TGTGCCTGGAGGGGGGGAACAGCGAACACCGGGGAGCTGTTTTTT. The chain uses TRBV30 and TRBJ2-2; tentative D call: TRBD2 (6 bases). Germline V gene data show CDR1 as GTSNPN and CDR2 as SVGIG (reference sequence). V was shortened by 3 bases and J by 0 bases, with 11 bases between the two germline ends. The CDR3 has 15 amino acids.